The 17 T cell receptor beta chains listed next were all sequenced from one sample in a study of CD8+CD57+ T cells in acquired aplastic anemia. TCR beta VDJ and CDR3 profiling used genomic DNA as template. TCRdb itself ran the reads through MiXCR, one entry per CDR3 protein. The repertoire holds about 220,000 distinct CDR3 sequences, with roughly 35% as singletons. Sequencing was done on a sample of sorted CD4+, CD8+, or CD8+CD57+ T cells (not recorded which) from PBMCs. Every receptor here comes from a human donor in good health, serving as a control.

This clonotype was seen at least ten times. This chain links TRBV11-2 with TRBJ2-7; the D is unclear. Germline assignment: CDR1 SGHAT and CDR2 FQNNGV. This CDR3 has 15 amino acids. Trimming left V 7 bases short and J 2 bases short, with 18 bases between. CDR3 DNA sequence: TGTGCCAGCACCACCGAATACGAAAACCCCTACGAGCAGTACTTC. It yields the protein CASTTEYENPYEQYF.

This clonotype was seen ten or more times. The chain couples TRBV27 to TRBJ2-7; 7 nucleotides line up with TRBD1. V was pared by 7 bases and J by 6 bases, with 3 bases of the junction left unmatched. This CDR3 comprises 11 residues. CDR1 is MNHEY and CDR2 is SMNVEV in the germline V gene (reference sequence). The CDR3 coding sequence is TGTGCCAGCAAGACAGGGAGCGAGCAGTACTTC. The encoded protein is CASKTGSEQYF.

This clonotype was picked up many times. The chain recombines TRBV20-1 with TRBJ1-5; weak D call: TRBD1 (5 bases). The ends were cut back, 5 bases at V and 3 bases at J, with 14 bases in the middle. The CDR3 covers 14 residues. Looked up from germline, CDR1 is DFQATT and CDR2 is SNEGSKA (reference sequence). The CDR3 sequence: CSALPGGTNQPQHF. CDR3 in DNA: TGCAGTGCTCTACCGGGGGGTACCAATCAGCCCCAGCATTTT.

J is TRBJ1-2 and V is TRBV15; TRBD1 is a possible D gene (5 bases). This CDR3 has 13 amino acids. CDR1 and CDR2 (germline): LNHNV, YYDKDF (reference sequence). V was trimmed by 0 bases and J by 4 bases, leaving 6 bases between them. The CDR3 loop reads CATSREQGYGYTF. Written as DNA, the CDR3 is TGTGCCACCAGCAGAGAGCAGGGCTATGGCTACACCTTC.

The chain recombines TRBV12-3 or TRBV12-4 with TRBJ1-1; 8 bases are a match to TRBD1. The CDR3 loop spans 14 amino acids. V was pared by 3 bases and J by 5 bases, with 5 bases of the junction left unmatched. CDR3 sequence (DNA): TGTGCCAGCAGTTTTGGGCAGGGGGCGACTGAAGCTTTCTTT. This codes for CASSFGQGATEAFF.

This clonotype was recorded a few times. V usage is TRBV3-1 and J usage is TRBJ2-1; D might be TRBD2 (6 bases). The V gene's germline CDR1 is LGHDT and CDR2 YNNKEL (reference sequence). Trimming took 2 bases from V and 1 from J, leaving 9 bases between them. The CDR3 has 15 amino acids. The CDR3, as DNA: TGTGCCAGCAGCCAACAACTAGCTTCCTACAATGAGCAGTTCTTC. Translated, it gives CASSQQLASYNEQFF.

The V call is TRBV5-1, the J call TRBJ2-3; D gene unclear. Deletions cut 2 bases from V and 4 bases from J, with 14 bases between. The CDR3 spans 15 residues. Germline CDR1 SGHRS, CDR2 YFSETQ. In DNA form, the CDR3 reads TGCGCCAGCAGCTTTCTAGATCCTAGGGCAGATACGCAGTATTTT. It translates to CASSFLDPRADTQYF.

In the case of this clonotype: Here the CDR3 omits its conserved ending phenylalanine or tryptophan, so a read error is the likely source. The chain recombines TRBV5-1 with TRBJ2-7; unclear D gene. Germline values: CDR1 SGHRS, CDR2 YFSETQ. The CDR3 is made up of 14 amino acids. Trimming shortened V by 1 base and J by 1 base, and 9 bases separated the two germline ends. Written as DNA, the CDR3 is TGCGCCAGCAGCTTGCGGCAGGTGTCCTACGAGCAGTACCTC. This codes for CASSLRQVSYEQYL.

V is TRBV4-1 and J is TRBJ2-5; D is possibly TRBD1 (5 bases). The CDR3 spans 17 residues. The V gene's germline CDR1 is MGHRA and CDR2 YSYEKL. Trimming shortened V by 1 base and J by 4 bases, and 19 bases separated the two germline ends. CDR3 coding DNA: TGCGCCAGCAGCCAAGGGAGAGTTGTGGGGCGCGGAGAGACCCAGTACTTC. As protein: CASSQGRVVGRGETQYF.

The chain couples TRBV12-3 or TRBV12-4 to TRBJ2-1; D not certain. The length of the CDR3 is 13 residues. Trimming took off 5 bases at V and 8 bases at J, with 13 bases between the two ends. The CDR3 region has the DNA TGTGCCAGCAGTGAGTCTTGGCAGGATGAGCAGTTCTTC. This encodes CASSESWQDEQFF.

This clonotype came up many times. The J gene is TRBJ1-1, the V gene TRBV7-9; D is unclear. This CDR3 has 17 residues. Germline CDR1 reads SEHNR; CDR2 reads FQNEAQ (reference sequence). V dropped 1 base and J dropped 3 bases, with 18 bases sitting between them. The CDR3 is CASSLDPRTGDDTEAFF. As DNA, the CDR3 is TGTGCCAGCAGCTTAGACCCTCGCACGGGAGATGACACTGAAGCTTTCTTT.

This clonotype was recorded at least ten times. This chain connects TRBV5-5 to TRBJ2-7; 9 bases are a match to TRBD1. The J segment lost 3 bases and the V segment lost 0 bases, leaving 1 base of the junction unmatched. The CDR3 contains 14 residues. The germline V gene encodes CDR1 SGHKS and CDR2 YYEKEE (reference sequence). The CDR3 sequence is CASSLGQGVYEQYF. The CDR3 DNA follows: TGTGCCAGCAGCTTGGGACAGGGGGTCTACGAGCAGTACTTC.

This clonotype showed up many times. Written as DNA, the CDR3 is TGTGCCACCAGTTTATACGAGCAGTACTTC. Its protein product is CATSLYEQYF. The rearrangement links TRBV24-1 to TRBJ2-7; D gene uncertain. The V end lost 6 bases, the J end lost 4 bases, and 3 bases lay between the germline ends. Looked up from germline, CDR1 is KGHDR and CDR2 is SFDVKD. This CDR3 contains 10 residues.

The J gene is TRBJ2-2, the V gene TRBV7-8; weak D call: TRBD1 (5 bases). Germline V CDR1 and CDR2: SGHVS, FQNEAQ. With 1 base removed from V and 5 bases from J, the gap between germline ends came to 8 bases. The length of the CDR3 is 14 residues. CDR3 nucleotide sequence: TGTGCCAGCAGCTTAGGGGGCCGAACCGGGGAGCTGTTTTTT. As protein: CASSLGGRTGELFF.

This clonotype was seen ten or more times. The chain recombines TRBV5-1 with TRBJ1-1, with 10 bases identical to TRBD1. CDR1 SGHRS and CDR2 YFSETQ come from the germline V gene. Losses at the gene ends were 6 bases for V and 2 bases for J; bases not matched to a gene: 13. CDR3 length: 17 residues. CDR3 DNA sequence: TGCGCCAGCACGGCCGGGACAGGGGTGGGCCGTAACACTGAAGCTTTCTTT. It specifies CASTAGTGVGRNTEAFF.

There are many counts of this clonotype. The chain carries TRBV9 and TRBJ1-2; TRBD1 aligns across 9 bases. Germline CDR1 is SGDLS and CDR2 is YYNGEE. J lost 7 bases, V lost 2 bases, and 6 bases had no gene match. This CDR3 contains 14 residues. In DNA, the CDR3 is TGTGCCAGCAGCGTCGGACAGGGGTTGGGTGGCTACACCTTC. Amino acids: CASSVGQGLGGYTF.

This clonotype was detected a few times. This rearrangement joins TRBV5-5 to TRBJ1-2; D gene unclear. This CDR3 contains 14 residues. Germline-derived CDR1 and CDR2 are SGHKS and YYEKEE (reference sequence). V was pared by 3 bases and J by 7 bases, with 16 bases between. The CDR3 coding sequence is TGTGCCAGCAGCTCGGCCCGTGGAGGATTTGGCTACACCTTC. As protein: CASSSARGGFGYTF.